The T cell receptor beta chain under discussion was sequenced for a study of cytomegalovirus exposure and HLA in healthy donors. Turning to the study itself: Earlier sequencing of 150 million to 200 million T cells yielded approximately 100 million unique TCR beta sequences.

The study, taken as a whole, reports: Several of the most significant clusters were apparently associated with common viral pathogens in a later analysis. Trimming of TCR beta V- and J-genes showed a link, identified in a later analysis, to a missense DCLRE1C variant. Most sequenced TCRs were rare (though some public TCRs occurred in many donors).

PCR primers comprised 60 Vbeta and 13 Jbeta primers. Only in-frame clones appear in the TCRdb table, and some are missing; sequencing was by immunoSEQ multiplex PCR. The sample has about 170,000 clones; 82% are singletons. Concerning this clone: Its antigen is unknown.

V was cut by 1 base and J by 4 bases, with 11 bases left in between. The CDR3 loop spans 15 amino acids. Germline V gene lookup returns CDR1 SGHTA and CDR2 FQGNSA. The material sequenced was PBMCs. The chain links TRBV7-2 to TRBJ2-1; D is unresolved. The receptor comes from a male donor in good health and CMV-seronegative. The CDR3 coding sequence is TGTGCCAGCAGCTTAGATTGGCACCGATACAATGAGCAGTTCTTC. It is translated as CASSLDWHRYNEQFF.